Listed below are T cell receptor beta chains from one sample, sequenced in a study of pediatric ulcerative colitis. The data were produced by immunoSEQ multiplex PCR, yet TCRdb's version contains in-frame clones alone and is incomplete. The data hold 65,000 or so clones, with roughly nine tenths observed a single time. The source material was blood. All receptors come from a boy younger than 18 with severe ulcerative colitis. The CDR3 runs from the conserved cysteine through the conserved F or W. A D gene is named only where the DNA matches it firmly. Clone size is not always given. Where it is, it says once, few, many or a class for expanded clones.

>TRBD1|12|TRBV30|TRBJ1-1|-
CALDRDNTEAFF
TGTGCCTTGGACAGGGATAACACTGAAGCTTTCTTT
>TRBD1|16|TRBV19|TRBJ2-3|-
CASHKSQGAPGGTQYF
TGTGCCAGTCACAAATCCCAGGGGGCTCCGGGTGGTACGCAGTATTTT
>-|14|TRBV4-3|TRBJ1-2|-
CASSPTTGTYGYTF
TGCGCCAGCAGCCCCACCACAGGGACCTATGGCTACACCTTC
>-|12|TRBV9|TRBJ2-3|-
CASSIGTDTQYF
TGTGCCAGCAGCATCGGCACAGATACGCAGTATTTT
>-|15|TRBV6-5|TRBJ1-1|few
CASTLQGQGNTEAFF
TGTGCCAGCACCCTACAGGGCCAAGGGAACACTGAAGCTTTCTTT
>TRBD2|17|TRBV5-4|TRBJ2-2|-
CASSPKSGRVDTGELFF
TGTGCCAGCAGCCCAAAGAGCGGGAGGGTTGATACCGGGGAGCTGTTTTTT
>TRBD2|17|TRBV5-6|TRBJ2-1|-
CASSPLTAGSSYNEQFF
TGTGCCAGCAGCCCCCTCACAGCGGGAAGCTCCTACAATGAGCAGTTCTTC
>-|14|TRBV4-1|TRBJ1-1|-
CASSPLKGSTEAFF
TGCGCCAGCAGCCCCCTTAAGGGGTCGACTGAAGCTTTCTTT
>TRBD1|16|TRBV6-4|TRBJ2-3|-
CASSDSRQGETDTQYF
TGTGCCAGCAGTGACTCGCGACAGGGAGAAACAGATACGCAGTATTTT
>-|12|TRBV2|TRBJ1-2|-
CASASADSPNTF
TGTGCCAGCGCCAGCGCCGACAGCCCCAACACCTTC
>TRBD2|15|TRBV9|TRBJ2-3|-
CASSVRTSGTDTQYF
TGTGCCAGCAGCGTCCGGACTAGCGGCACAGATACGCAGTATTTT
>-|14|TRBV6-1|TRBJ2-2|-
CASSVGDQNGELFF
TGTGCCAGCAGTGTGGGGGACCAAAACGGGGAGCTGTTTTTT
>-|16|TRBV4-3|TRBJ2-3|-
CASSQARGVSTDTQYF
TGCGCCAGCAGCCAAGCCAGGGGGGTTAGCACAGATACGCAGTATTTT
>TRBD1|15|TRBV27|TRBJ2-7|-
CASTPRGQGRYEQYF
TGTGCCAGCACACCGCGGGGACAGGGGCGTTACGAGCAGTACTTC
>-|15|TRBV6-1|TRBJ2-3|-
CASSDGLYYTDTQYF
TGTGCCAGCAGTGACGGTTTGTACTACACAGATACGCAGTATTTT
>-|13|TRBV27|TRBJ2-2|few
CASSWVASGELFF
TGTGCCAGCAGTTGGGTGGCATCCGGGGAGCTGTTTTTT
>-|15|TRBV19|TRBJ2-1|-
CASSGITRGLNEQFF
TGTGCCAGTAGTGGAATCACCAGGGGCCTCAATGAGCAGTTCTTC
>-|15|TRBV2|TRBJ1-3|-
CVAKPLSGAGNTIYF
TGTGTCGCAAAGCCCCTATCTGGAGCTGGAAACACCATATATTTT
>TRBD2|16|TRBV11-3|TRBJ2-3|-
CASSPRTSGSTDTQYF
TGTGCCAGCAGCCCCAGGACTAGCGGGAGTACAGATACGCAGTATTTT
>-|13|TRBV11-2|TRBJ2-7|-
CASSLTTGYEQYF
TGTGCCAGCAGCCTAACAACAGGGTACGAGCAGTACTTC
>-|12|TRBV30|TRBJ2-1|-
CAWSTSLHEQFF
TGTGCCTGGAGTACGAGTTTGCATGAGCAGTTCTTC
>TRBD2|16|TRBV5-6|TRBJ2-7|-
CASRSGVGREEAEQYF
TGTGCCAGCAGATCCGGCGTTGGGCGGGAGGAAGCCGAGCAGTACTTC
>-|11|TRBV20-1|TRBJ1-2|-
CSTWDGSGYTF
TGCAGTACTTGGGACGGCTCAGGCTACACCTTC
>-|11|TRBV6-5|TRBJ2-1|-
CATAGDNEQFF
TGTGCCACAGCAGGGGACAATGAGCAGTTCTTC
>-|13|TRBV21-1|TRBJ2-5|-
CASPGAAGETQYF
TGTGCCAGTCCCGGGGCAGCGGGTGAGACCCAGTACTTC
>-|12|TRBV29-1|TRBJ2-3|-
CSVLYASDTQYF
TGCAGCGTGCTTTATGCTTCAGATACGCAGTATTTT
>TRBD1|17|TRBV30|TRBJ2-3|-
CARKQMDRGFGTDTQYF
TGTGCCCGTAAACAAATGGACAGGGGCTTTGGCACAGATACGCAGTATTTT
>TRBD1|13|TRBV11-3|TRBJ2-5|once
CASSRTGGETQYF
TGTGCCAGCAGTCGGACAGGGGGAGAGACCCAGTACTTC
>-|13|TRBV19|TRBJ1-1|few
CASSISALTEAFF
TGTGCCAGTAGTATTTCCGCCCTCACTGAAGCTTTCTTT
>-|15|TRBV11-2|TRBJ1-1|-
CASSLDRASYTEAFF
TGTGCCAGCAGCTTAGATCGGGCCAGCTACACTGAAGCTTTCTTT
>-|14|TRBV25-1|TRBJ2-7|-
CASSEGLATYEQYF
TGTGCCAGCAGTGAGGGGCTAGCCACCTACGAGCAGTACTTC
>-|13|TRBV6-1|TRBJ1-2|-
CASSDNRAGGYTF
TGTGCCAGCAGTGACAACAGGGCAGGTGGCTACACCTTC
>-|14|TRBV27|TRBJ2-7|-
CASSPILRSYEQYF
TGTGCCAGCAGTCCAATCCTACGCTCCTACGAGCAGTACTTC
>-|16|TRBV4-3|TRBJ2-7|-
CASSFETGTSSYEQYF
TGCGCCAGCAGCTTCGAGACGGGAACTAGTTCTTACGAGCAGTACTTC
>TRBD1|16|TRBV7-8|TRBJ1-4|-
CASSEQGPIDFEKLFF
TGTGCCAGCAGTGAACAGGGGCCCATCGACTTTGAAAAACTGTTTTTT
>-|14|TRBV5-6|TRBJ1-1|-
CASSVRVVRTEAFF
TGTGCCAGCAGCGTAAGGGTTGTGAGGACTGAAGCTTTCTTT
>TRBD2|16|TRBV11-3|TRBJ2-7|few
CASSSRTSGTRGEQYF
TGTGCCAGCAGCTCTCGGACTAGCGGGACTCGAGGCGAGCAGTACTTC
>-|14|TRBV11-2|TRBJ2-7|once
CASSRPDSPYEQYF
TGTGCCAGCAGCAGACCGGACAGCCCCTACGAGCAGTACTTC
>-|11|TRBV29-1|TRBJ1-1|-
CSVGGYTEAFF
TGCAGCGTTGGAGGGTACACTGAAGCTTTCTTT
>-|14|TRBV2|TRBJ2-7|-
CASSVMDLSYEQYF
TGTGCCAGCAGTGTTATGGATCTCTCCTACGAGCAGTACTTC